A single sample gave rise to the 9 T cell receptor beta chains below, sequenced in a study of blood T cell repertoires in COVID-19. Sequenced by immunoSEQ multiplex PCR; TCRdb stores in-frame clones only, minus some. This sample carries 350,000 or so clones, 87% of them seen once, and the ten largest clones take less than 11%. The sample comprised peripheral blood. The source is a young woman with COVID-19, enrolled during active disease.

The V gene is TRBV19, the J gene TRBJ1-1; 8 nucleotides line up with TRBD1. After removal of 1 base from V and 7 bases from J, the junction contained 5 bases not matched to a gene. CDR1 and CDR2 from the germline V gene are LNHDA and SQIVND (reference sequence). This CDR3 is built from 14 residues. CDR3 amino acids: CASSIVGRGREAFF. CDR3 coding DNA: TGTGCCAGTAGTATAGTAGGCAGGGGGCGTGAAGCTTTCTTT. The full variable domain, completed using reference TRBV19 and TRBJ1-1, is DGGITQSPKYLFRKEGQNVTLSCEQNLNHDAMYWYRQDPGQGLRLIYYSQIVNDFQKGDIAEGYSVSREKKESFPLTVTSAQKNPTAFYLCASSIVGRGREAFFGQGTRLTVV.

The V gene is TRBV28, the J gene TRBJ1-5, with unresolved D. V lost 3 bases and J lost 5, with 14 bases in between. This CDR3 region has 15 residues. In germline, CDR1 is MDHEN, CDR2 SYDVKM. CDR3 region: CASSLGLGAYQPQHF. The CDR3, as DNA: TGTGCCAGCAGTTTGGGATTGGGAGCTTATCAGCCCCAGCATTTT.

The chain combines TRBV6-7 with TRBJ1-4; D remains ambiguous. Being an ORF, TRBV6-7 has a function that is uncertain. CDR3 length: 13 amino acids. V was shortened by 7 bases and J by 3 bases, with 9 bases between the two germline ends. The CDR3 nucleotides are TGTGCCAGCACCGAGGTCTCTAATGAAAAACTGTTTTTT. Translating gives CASTEVSNEKLFF.

This clone has only a few counts. In DNA form, the CDR3 reads TGTGCCAGCAGCGTAGATTCAGGGGGCAGGTACAATGAGCAGTTCTTC. Its protein product is CASSVDSGGRYNEQFF. V usage is TRBV9 and J usage is TRBJ2-1; TRBD1 agrees at 8 bases. The CDR3 is made up of 16 amino acids. The germline CDR1 and CDR2 sequences are SGDLS and YYNGEE. V lost 0 bases, J lost 4 bases, and 6 bases stayed unmatched.

The chain joins TRBV4-2 to TRBJ2-1; 9 bases map to TRBD1. The length of the CDR3 is 17 residues. The V gene's germline CDR1 is LGHNA and CDR2 YNFKEQ. V was pared by 0 bases and J by 8 bases, with 11 bases of the junction left unmatched. In DNA form, the CDR3 reads TGTGCCAGCAGCCAAGACAACCGGGACAGGGAGTACCATGAGCAGTTCTTC. It translates to CASSQDNRDREYHEQFF.

This chain connects TRBV9 to TRBJ1-3, with D possibly matching TRBD1 (5 bases). The V and J ends lost 0 bases and 4 bases respectively, with 11 bases between them. The CDR3 consists of 15 residues. The germline gives CDR1 SGDLS, CDR2 YYNGEE. CDR3 amino acids: CASSVGGQAGNTIYF. CDR3 nucleotides: TGTGCCAGCAGCGTAGGCGGACAAGCGGGAAACACCATATATTTT.

The rearrangement joins TRBV15 to TRBJ2-7, with 8 nucleotides matching TRBD2. Per germline, CDR1 LNHNV and CDR2 YYDKDF (reference sequence). The length of the CDR3 is 15 residues. Trimming removed 0 bases from V and 5 bases from J; junction bases left unmatched: 6. CDR3 sequence: CATSRDRGGADEQYF. CDR3 DNA: TGTGCCACCAGCAGAGATCGGGGGGGGGCGGACGAGCAGTACTTC.

This clone was observed a single time. The chain employs TRBV5-1 and TRBJ1-3; no reliable D call. CDR1 SGHRS and CDR2 YFSETQ come from the germline V gene. Trimming removed 0 bases from V and 3 bases from J, with 4 bases in between. The CDR3 totals 13 residues. The chain's CDR3 is CASSLGSGNTIYF. The CDR3 nucleotides are TGCGCCAGCAGCTTGGGCAGTGGAAACACCATATATTTT. Together with reference TRBV5-1 and TRBJ1-3, the CDR3 gives the full variable domain: KAGVTQTPRYLIKTRGQQVTLSCSPISGHRSVSWYQQTPGQGLQFLFEYFSETQRNKGNFPGRFSGRQFSNSRSEMNVSTLELGDSALYLCASSLGSGNTIYFGEGSWLTVV.

The rearrangement uses TRBV7-9 and TRBJ2-3; 13 bases map to TRBD2. Trimming at V came to 7 bases and at J to 3 bases, leaving 7 bases not matched to a gene. This CDR3 has 16 residues. CDR1 is SEHNR, CDR2 FQNEAQ, per germline (reference sequence). The CDR3 nucleotides are TGTGCCAGCACCAACCCGGGACTAGCGGGAACAGATACGCAGTATTTT. Encoded protein: CASTNPGLAGTDTQYF.